These 12 T cell receptor beta chains were sequenced from one sample in a study of monozygotic twins with inflammatory bowel disease. Reanalyzing the 5' RACE reads, TCRdb keeps one entry per CDR3 protein, without DNA. Its clone listing holds nearly 45,000 distinct CDR3 sequences. The sequencing input was blood. The receptors were gathered from a human donor with ulcerative colitis or Crohn's disease, or a healthy co-twin of an affected twin (not recorded which).

The chain is built from TRBV18 and TRBJ2-7; TCRdb names TRBD2, which stays unverified in the absence of DNA. Germline-derived CDR1 and CDR2 are KGHSH and LQKENI. The CDR3 contains 16 residues. The CDR3 loop is CASSRTSGRASYEQYF.

This sequence joins TRBV15 and TRBJ2-1. This CDR3 has 17 residues. Looked up from germline, CDR1 is LNHNV and CDR2 is YYDKDF (reference sequence). CDR3 amino acids: CATSRDLMTEGYNEQFF.

The chain has TRBV4-1 and TRBJ2-1; there is no DNA to check the TCRdb D call of TRBD1. There are 16 residues in the CDR3. The germline V gene encodes CDR1 MGHRA and CDR2 YSYEKL. CDR3 loop: CASSQEPGQPYNEQFF.

The chain has TRBV12-3 or TRBV12-4 and TRBJ1-2; with no DNA, the TCRdb D assignment of TRBD1 cannot be verified. This CDR3 has 13 amino acids. CDR3 amino acids: CASSLTVLYGYTF.

CDR3 in amino acids: CSVRWQGPNTGELFF. V and J are TRBV29-1 and TRBJ2-2; TCRdb picks TRBD1, but there is no DNA to check that call. Germline V gene data show CDR1 as SQVTM and CDR2 as ANQGSEA. The CDR3 loop spans 15 amino acids.

The V and J genes are TRBV2 and TRBJ2-1; TCRdb reports TRBD2, a call that lacks DNA to check it against. Germline CDR1 SNHLY, CDR2 FYNNEI. The CDR3 extends over 13 amino acids. The CDR3: CASSLSGWDEQFF. Variable domain in full (rest from reference TRBV2 and TRBJ2-1): EPEVTQTPSHQVTQMGQEVILRCVPISNHLYFYWYRQILGQKVEFLVSFYNNEISEKSEIFDDQFSVERPDGSNFTLKIRSTKLEDSAMYFCASSLSGWDEQFFGPGTRLTVL.

This chain links TRBV4-1 with TRBJ1-5; TCRdb's D call of TRBD1 is untestable without DNA. The CDR3 spans 15 residues. CDR1 and CDR2 from the germline V gene are MGHRA and YSYEKL. The CDR3 region is CASTDRQGPNQPQHF.

The V and J genes are TRBV30 and TRBJ1-2. CDR1 and CDR2 from the germline V gene are GTSNPN and SVGIG (reference sequence). CDR3 length: 12 residues. The CDR3 sequence: CAWSERDGGYTF.

The chain is built from TRBV6-4 and TRBJ2-3; TCRdb's D call of TRBD1 is untestable without DNA. This CDR3 region has 15 residues. The germline CDR1 and CDR2 sequences are MRHNA and SNTAGT. The CDR3 sequence: CASSEIGGSADTQYF.

This sequence joins TRBV9 and TRBJ2-7; no DNA is available, so the TRBD1 call from TCRdb remains unchecked. The CDR3 runs to 18 residues. CDR1 and CDR2 (germline): SGDLS, YYNGEE. CDR3 loop: CASSPDAREPRRTYEQYF.

The chain uses TRBV6-1 and TRBJ2-3; as DNA is missing, the TRBD2 call by TCRdb cannot be tested. Germline CDR1 reads MNHNS; CDR2 reads SASEGT. The CDR3 sequence is 12 residues long. The CDR3 loop reads CASSEERVTQYF.

The CDR3 loop reads CASRDRGVSNQPQHF. The chain couples TRBV6-1 to TRBJ1-5; the TCRdb D gene call, TRBD1, has no DNA to confirm it. Germline CDR1 and CDR2: MNHNS and SASEGT. There are 15 residues in the CDR3.